The sequence of this T cell receptor beta chain was determined in a study of neoadjuvant nivolumab and ipilimumab in lung cancer. Findings and caveats of the study: Only two of four nivolumab-treated tumors gained richness and clonality by surgery. Only a small number of samples underwent TCR sequencing. Blood richness before therapy tracked richness in tumors resected after neoadjuvant therapy. TCR richness and clonality were higher in tumors than adjacent uninvolved lung.

A word on this clone: Its antigen is unknown. The junction departs from germline at one end; a sequencing error may be responsible.

Data came from immunoSEQ multiplex PCR; TCRdb stores just in-frame clones and leaves some out. Seen here are 44,000 or so clones, 85% to 90% observed once, and the top ten hold approximately 3.7%. This CDR3 is built from 16 residues. Germline CDR1 is SSHAT and CDR2 is FNYEAQ (reference sequence). The source of this sequence is an adult with non-small cell lung cancer. Some clones in this sample may be carry-over from other donors' samples. This specimen consisted of blood, obtained before neoadjuvant nivolumab, alone or with ipilimumab. The chain is built from TRBV7-7 and TRBJ2-3; 12 bases agree with TRBD2. The CDR3 protein is CASSPGLAGYTDTQYF. CDR3 nucleotides: TGTGCTAGCAGCCCGGGACTAGCGGGTTACACAGATACGCAGTATTTT.